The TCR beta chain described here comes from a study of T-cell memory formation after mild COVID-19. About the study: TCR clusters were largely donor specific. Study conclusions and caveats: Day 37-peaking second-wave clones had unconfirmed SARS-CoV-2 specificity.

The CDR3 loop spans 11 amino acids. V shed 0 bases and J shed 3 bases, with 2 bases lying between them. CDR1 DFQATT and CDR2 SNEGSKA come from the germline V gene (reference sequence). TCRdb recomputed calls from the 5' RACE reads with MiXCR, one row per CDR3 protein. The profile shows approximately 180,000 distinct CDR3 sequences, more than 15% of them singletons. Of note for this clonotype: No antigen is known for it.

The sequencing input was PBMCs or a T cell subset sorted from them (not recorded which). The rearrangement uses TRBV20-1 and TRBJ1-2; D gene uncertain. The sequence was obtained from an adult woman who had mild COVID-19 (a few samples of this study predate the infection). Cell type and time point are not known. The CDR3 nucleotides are TGCAGTGCTAGAGACCACTATGGCTACACCTTC. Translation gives CSARDHYGYTF.